This TCR beta chain appears in the sequencing data of a study of blood T cell repertoires in COVID-19. Study at large: Sites across the United States, Italy and Spain contributed samples from acute and convalescent COVID-19. Nucleic acid was either cDNA or gDNA, and it came from T cells, B-cell-depleted T cells, or PBMCs.

Comment on this clone: Different DNA sequences within this sample yield the same CDR3.

The study recruited exposed participants who had met a COVID-19 case within 2 weeks before entry. In the original analysis: The assay estimated nucleated cells by amplifying reference gene primers. Assay used: immunoSEQ multiplex PCR; TCRdb lists only in-frame clones, some missing. The DNA gave D and trimming, while V, J and clone size come from that table. The repertoire holds a few hundred thousand clones, with approximately 88% as singletons. The sequenced material came from PBMCs or T cells enriched from blood (not recorded which). The clonotype originates from a middle-aged woman who had been exposed to COVID-19.

CDR3 sequence reads: CATLGQGGEQYV. The DNA for the CDR3 is TGTGCTACCCTCGGACAGGGAGGGGAGCAGTACGTC. This chain links TRBV28 with TRBJ2-7, with TRBD1 as a possible D gene (8 bases). The CDR3 covers 12 residues. The germline CDR1 and CDR2 sequences are MDHEN and SYDVKM.